Sequencing of this T cell receptor beta chain was carried out in a study of human T cells and chemical hapten exposure. Turning to the study itself: The upper back received 0.01% DPC by patch testing, with results read at 6 days. Recorded diagnoses among the mostly female patients were alopecia areata, totalis or universalis.

This clonotype showed up just a few times. The time point here: patch test 2, 6 weeks after DPC sensitization. The treatment here: therapeutic diphenylcyclopropenone sensitization with weekly scalp DPC. Alopecia patients, 18 to 70 years old and DPC-suitable, served as donors. Each CDR3 protein is one row after TCRdb ran MiXCR on the RACE reads. Of some 82,000 distinct CDR3 sequences listed, around 7% were seen once; the top ten hold approximately 1.2%. The CDR3 sequence is 14 residues long. The TCR sequence derives from a woman aged 25 to 39 with alopecia areata. Some clones in this sample may be carry-over from other donors' samples. This sequence joins TRBV21-1 and TRBJ1-2; the D call of TRBD1 is as the table states it, not checked on the DNA. TRBV21-1 is reported as a pseudogene. This sample comprised whole blood, obtained in connection with sensitization to the hapten diphenylcyclopropenone (DPC). The CDR3 here is CATWGSGVIYGYTF. CDR3 bases: TGTGCCACATGGGGGTCAGGGGTAATCTATGGCTACACCTTC.